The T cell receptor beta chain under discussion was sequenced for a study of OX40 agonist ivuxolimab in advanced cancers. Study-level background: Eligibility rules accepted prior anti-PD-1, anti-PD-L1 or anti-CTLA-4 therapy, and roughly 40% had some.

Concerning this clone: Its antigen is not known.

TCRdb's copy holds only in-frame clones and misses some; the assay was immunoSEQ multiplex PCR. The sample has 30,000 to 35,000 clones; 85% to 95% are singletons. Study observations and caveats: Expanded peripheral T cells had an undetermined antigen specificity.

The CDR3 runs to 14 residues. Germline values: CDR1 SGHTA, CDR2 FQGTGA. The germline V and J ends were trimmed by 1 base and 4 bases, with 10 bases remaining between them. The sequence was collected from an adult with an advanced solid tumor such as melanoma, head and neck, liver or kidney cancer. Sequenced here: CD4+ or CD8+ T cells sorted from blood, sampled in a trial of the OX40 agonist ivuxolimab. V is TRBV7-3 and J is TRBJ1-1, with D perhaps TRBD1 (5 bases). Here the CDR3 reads CASSLSQGGTEAFF. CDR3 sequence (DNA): TGTGCCAGCAGCTTAAGCCAGGGTGGCACTGAAGCTTTCTTT.